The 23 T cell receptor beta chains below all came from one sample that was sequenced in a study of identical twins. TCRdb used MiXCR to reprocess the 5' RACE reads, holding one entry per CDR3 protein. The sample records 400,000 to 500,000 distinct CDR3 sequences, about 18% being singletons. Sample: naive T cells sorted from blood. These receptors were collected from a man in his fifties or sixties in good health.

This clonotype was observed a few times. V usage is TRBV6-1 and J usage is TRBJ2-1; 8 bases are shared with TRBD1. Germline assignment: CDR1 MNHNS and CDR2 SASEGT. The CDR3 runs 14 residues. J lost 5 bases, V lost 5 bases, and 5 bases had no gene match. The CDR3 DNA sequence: TGTGCCAGCAGTCCGGGACAGGTACACAATGAGCAGTTCTTC. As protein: CASSPGQVHNEQFF.

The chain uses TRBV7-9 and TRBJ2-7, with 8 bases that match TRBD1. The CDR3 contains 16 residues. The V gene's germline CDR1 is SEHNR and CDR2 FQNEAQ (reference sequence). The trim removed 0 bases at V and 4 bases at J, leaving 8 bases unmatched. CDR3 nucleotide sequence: TGTGCCAGCAGCTTAGCCTCTGGACAGGGTAGGTACGAGCAGTACTTC. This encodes CASSLASGQGRYEQYF.

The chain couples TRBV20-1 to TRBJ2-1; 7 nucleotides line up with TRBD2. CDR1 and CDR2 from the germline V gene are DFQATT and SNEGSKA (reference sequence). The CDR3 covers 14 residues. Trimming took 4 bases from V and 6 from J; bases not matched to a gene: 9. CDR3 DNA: TGCAGTGCTAAGACTAGCAGATTAGCCAATGAGCAGTTCTTC. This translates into CSAKTSRLANEQFF.

CDR3 protein: CASSEDRMRETQYF. In DNA form, the CDR3 reads TGTGCCAGCAGTGAGGACAGGATGAGGGAGACCCAGTACTTC. The chain uses TRBV6-1 and TRBJ2-5, with TRBD1 matching over 7 bases. The CDR3 extends over 14 amino acids. From germline, CDR1 is MNHNS and CDR2 SASEGT. V lost 3 bases and J lost 5; bases outside the gene matches: 6.

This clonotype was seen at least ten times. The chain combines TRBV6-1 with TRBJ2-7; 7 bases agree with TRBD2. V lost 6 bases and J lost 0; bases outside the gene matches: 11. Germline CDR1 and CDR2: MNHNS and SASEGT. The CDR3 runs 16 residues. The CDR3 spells CASSRDISGASYEQYF. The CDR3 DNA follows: TGTGCCAGCAGCCGAGATATAAGCGGGGCCTCCTACGAGCAGTACTTC.

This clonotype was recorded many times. CDR3 nucleotide sequence: TGCGCCAGCAGCCGGTATTTGGGGGGTCGGGGAGATACGCAGTATTTT. The encoded protein is CASSRYLGGRGDTQYF. The V call is TRBV5-1, the J call TRBJ2-3, with D perhaps TRBD2 (6 bases). The germline CDR1 and CDR2 sequences are SGHRS and YFSETQ. Trimming cost V 4 bases and J 5 bases, with 20 bases left between them. CDR3 length equals 16 residues.

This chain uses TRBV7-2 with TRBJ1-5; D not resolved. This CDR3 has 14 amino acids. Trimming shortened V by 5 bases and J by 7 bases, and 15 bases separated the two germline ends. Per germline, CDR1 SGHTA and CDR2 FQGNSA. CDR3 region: CASSPSQGRQPQHF. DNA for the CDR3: TGTGCCAGCAGCCCCAGTCAAGGGCGGCAGCCCCAGCATTTT. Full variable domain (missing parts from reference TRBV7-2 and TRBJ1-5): GAGVSQSPSNKVTEKGKDVELRCDPISGHTALYWYRQSLGQGLEFLIYFQGNSAPDKSGLPSDRFSAERTGGSVSTLTIQRTQQEDSAVYLCASSPSQGRQPQHFGDGTRLSIL.

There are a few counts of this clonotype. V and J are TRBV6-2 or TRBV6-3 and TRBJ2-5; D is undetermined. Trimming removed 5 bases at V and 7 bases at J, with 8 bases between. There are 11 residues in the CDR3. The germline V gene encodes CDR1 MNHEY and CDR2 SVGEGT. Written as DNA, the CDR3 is TGTGCCAGCAGTGGGCCGCGGACCCAGTACTTC. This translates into CASSGPRTQYF.

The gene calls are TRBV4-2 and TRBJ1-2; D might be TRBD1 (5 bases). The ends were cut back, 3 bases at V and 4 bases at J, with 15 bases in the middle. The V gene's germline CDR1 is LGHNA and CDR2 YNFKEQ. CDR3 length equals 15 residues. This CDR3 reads CASSQDQGIFYGYTF. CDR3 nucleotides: TGTGCCAGCAGCCAGGACCAGGGTATTTTCTATGGCTACACCTTC.

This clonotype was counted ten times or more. The CDR3 spells CASSLNNFGEQYF. Written as DNA, the CDR3 is TGCGCCAGCAGCCTGAACAATTTCGGCGAGCAGTACTTC. The V gene is TRBV5-1, the J gene TRBJ2-7; D unresolved. There are 13 residues in the CDR3. V was shortened by 4 bases and J by 6 bases, with 14 bases between the two germline ends. Germline V CDR1 and CDR2: SGHRS, YFSETQ. Together with reference TRBV5-1 and TRBJ2-7, the CDR3 gives the full variable domain: KAGVTQTPRYLIKTRGQQVTLSCSPISGHRSVSWYQQTPGQGLQFLFEYFSETQRNKGNFPGRFSGRQFSNSRSEMNVSTLELGDSALYLCASSLNNFGEQYFGPGTRLTVT.

The CDR3 is CASRSRSSYEQYF. CDR3 sequence (DNA): TGTGCCAGCAGGTCAAGGAGCTCCTACGAGCAGTACTTC. This rearrangement joins TRBV6-2 or TRBV6-3 to TRBJ2-7; no reliable D call. The CDR3 covers 13 residues. Germline values: CDR1 MNHEY, CDR2 SVGEGT. V lost 6 bases, J lost 0 bases, and 9 bases lay in between.

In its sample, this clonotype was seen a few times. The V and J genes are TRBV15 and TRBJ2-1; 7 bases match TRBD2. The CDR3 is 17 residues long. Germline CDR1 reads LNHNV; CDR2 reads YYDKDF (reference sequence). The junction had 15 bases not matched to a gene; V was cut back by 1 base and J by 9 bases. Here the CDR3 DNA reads TGTGCCACCAGCAGAGCTGGCGGGAGCCTGAGTGGGGTTGAGCAGTTCTTC. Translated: CATSRAGGSLSGVEQFF.

The CDR3 sequence: CASSLGRDHSYEQYF. The CDR3 DNA is TGTGCCAGCAGCTTAGGCAGGGACCACTCCTACGAGCAGTACTTC. The J gene is TRBJ2-7, the V gene TRBV7-8, with D perhaps matching TRBD1 or TRBD2 (5 bases each). V lost 1 base and J lost 0, with 10 bases in between. The germline CDR1 and CDR2 sequences are SGHVS and FQNEAQ. The CDR3 consists of 15 residues.

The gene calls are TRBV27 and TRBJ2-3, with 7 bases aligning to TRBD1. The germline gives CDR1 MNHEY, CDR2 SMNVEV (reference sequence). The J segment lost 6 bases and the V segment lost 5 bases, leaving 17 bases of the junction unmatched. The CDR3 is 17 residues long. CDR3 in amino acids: CASSPGQFIRSRDTQYF. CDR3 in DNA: TGTGCCAGCAGTCCGGGACAGTTCATAAGAAGCAGGGATACGCAGTATTTT.

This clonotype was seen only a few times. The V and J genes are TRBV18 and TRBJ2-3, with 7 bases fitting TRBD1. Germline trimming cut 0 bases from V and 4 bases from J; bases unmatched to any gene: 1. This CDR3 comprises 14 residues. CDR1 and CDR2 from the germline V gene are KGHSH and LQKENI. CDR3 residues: CASSPPQGPDTQYF. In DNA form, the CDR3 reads TGTGCCAGCTCACCACCACAGGGGCCAGATACGCAGTATTTT.

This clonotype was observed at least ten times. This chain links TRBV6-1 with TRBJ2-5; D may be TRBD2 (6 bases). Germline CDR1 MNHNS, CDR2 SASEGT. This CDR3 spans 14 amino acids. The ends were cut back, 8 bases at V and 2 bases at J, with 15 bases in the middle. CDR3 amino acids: CASSPSVLQETQYF. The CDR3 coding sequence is TGTGCCAGCTCCCCTAGCGTTTTACAAGAGACCCAGTACTTC.

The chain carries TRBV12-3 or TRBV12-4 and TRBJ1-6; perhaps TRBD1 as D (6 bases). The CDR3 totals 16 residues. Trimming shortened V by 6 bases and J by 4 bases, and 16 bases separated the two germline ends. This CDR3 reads CASRPDRLGYNSPLHF. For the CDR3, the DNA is TGTGCCAGCAGACCCGACAGGCTTGGGTATAATTCACCCCTCCACTTT.

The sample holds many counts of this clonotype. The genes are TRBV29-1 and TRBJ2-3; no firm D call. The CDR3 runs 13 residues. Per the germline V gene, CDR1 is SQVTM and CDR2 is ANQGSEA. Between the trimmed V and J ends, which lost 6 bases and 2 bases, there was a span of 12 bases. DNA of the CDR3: TGCAGCGTCCTTACTACTACCACAGATACGCAGTATTTT. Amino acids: CSVLTTTTDTQYF.

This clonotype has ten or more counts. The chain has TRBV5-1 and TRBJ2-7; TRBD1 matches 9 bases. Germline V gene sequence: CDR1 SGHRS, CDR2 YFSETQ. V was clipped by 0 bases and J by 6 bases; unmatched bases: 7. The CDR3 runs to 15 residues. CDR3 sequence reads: CASSLAGTGYVEQYF. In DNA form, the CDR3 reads TGCGCCAGCAGCTTGGCCGGGACAGGGTATGTCGAGCAGTACTTC.

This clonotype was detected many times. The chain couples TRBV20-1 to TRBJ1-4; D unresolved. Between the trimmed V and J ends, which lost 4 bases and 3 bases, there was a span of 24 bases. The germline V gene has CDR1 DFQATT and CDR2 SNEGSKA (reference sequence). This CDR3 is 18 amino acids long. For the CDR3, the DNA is TGCAGTGCTAAATCCGTTGCCGGAGTAAGAGCGGCTAATGAAAAACTGTTTTTT. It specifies CSAKSVAGVRAANEKLFF.

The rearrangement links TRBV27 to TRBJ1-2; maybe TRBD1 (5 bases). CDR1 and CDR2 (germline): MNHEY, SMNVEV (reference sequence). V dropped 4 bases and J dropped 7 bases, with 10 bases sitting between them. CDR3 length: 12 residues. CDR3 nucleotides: TGTGCCAGCAGTTCCGGGACCGCTGGCTACACCTTC. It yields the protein CASSSGTAGYTF.

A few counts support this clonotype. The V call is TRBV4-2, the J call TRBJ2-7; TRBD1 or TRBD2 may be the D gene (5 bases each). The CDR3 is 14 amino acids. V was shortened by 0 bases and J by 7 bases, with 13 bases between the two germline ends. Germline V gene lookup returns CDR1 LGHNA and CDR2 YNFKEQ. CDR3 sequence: CASSQDPGLREQYF. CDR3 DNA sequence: TGTGCCAGCAGCCAAGATCCGGGGCTTCGGGAGCAGTACTTC.

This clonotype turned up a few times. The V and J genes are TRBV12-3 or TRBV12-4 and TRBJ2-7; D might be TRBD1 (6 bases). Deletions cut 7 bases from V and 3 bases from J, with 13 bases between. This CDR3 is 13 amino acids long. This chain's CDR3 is CASTGQKNYEQYF. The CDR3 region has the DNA TGTGCCAGCACCGGACAGAAAAACTACGAGCAGTACTTC.